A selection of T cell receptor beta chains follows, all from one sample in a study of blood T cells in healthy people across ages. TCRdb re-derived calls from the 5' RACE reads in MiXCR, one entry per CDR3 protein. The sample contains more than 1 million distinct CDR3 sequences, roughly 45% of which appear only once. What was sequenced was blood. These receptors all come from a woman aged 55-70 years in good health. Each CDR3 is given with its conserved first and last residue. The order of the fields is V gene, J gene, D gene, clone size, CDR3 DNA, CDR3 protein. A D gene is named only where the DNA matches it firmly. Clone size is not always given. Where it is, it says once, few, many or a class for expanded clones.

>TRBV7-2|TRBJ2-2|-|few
TGTGCCAGCAGCTCCCTCCTGAGAACCGGGGAGCTGTTTTTT
CASSSLLRTGELFF
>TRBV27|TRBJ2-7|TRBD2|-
TGTGCCAACAGGCCTAGCGGAAGATACGAGCAGTACTTC
CANRPSGRYEQYF
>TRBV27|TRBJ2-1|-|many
TGTGCCAGCAGTCAATCCTACAATGAGCAGTTCTTC
CASSQSYNEQFF
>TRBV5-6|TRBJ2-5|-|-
TGTGCCAGCAGCACGAAGGTAGTAAGCGAGACCCAGTACTTC
CASSTKVVSETQYF
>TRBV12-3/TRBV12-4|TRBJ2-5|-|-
TGTGCCAGCAGGAGGGCCTCCGGAGAGACCCAGTACTTC
CASRRASGETQYF
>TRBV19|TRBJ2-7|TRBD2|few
TGTGCCAGTAGGCGGACTAGCGATAGCTACGAGCAGTACTTC
CASRRTSDSYEQYF
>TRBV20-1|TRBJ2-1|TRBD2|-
TGCAGTGCGGAGACCTCAGGACTAGCTTACAATGAGCAGTTCTTC
CSAETSGLAYNEQFF
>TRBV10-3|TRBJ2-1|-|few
TGTGCCATCAGTGAGGTGGACAGCTTCCACAATGAGCAGTTCTTC
CAISEVDSFHNEQFF
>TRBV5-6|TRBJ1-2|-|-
TGTGCCAGCAGCCCCCCCGGACGGAGCTATGGCTACACCTTC
CASSPPGRSYGYTF
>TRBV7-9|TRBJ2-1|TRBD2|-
TGTGCCAGCAGCTTCCCTACTAGCGGGGGGGACTACAATGAGCAGTTCTTC
CASSFPTSGGDYNEQFF
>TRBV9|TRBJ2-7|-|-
TGTGCCAGCAGCGTAGCCAACAGGGTCGGTGAGCAGTACTTC
CASSVANRVGEQYF
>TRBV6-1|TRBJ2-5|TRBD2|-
TGTGCCAGCAGTGCCACTAGCGGGAGGGGGGAGACCCAGTACTTC
CASSATSGRGETQYF
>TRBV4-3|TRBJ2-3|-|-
TGCGCCAGCAGCCGAGACGGAGTGGGCGGCACAGATACGCAGTATTTT
CASSRDGVGGTDTQYF
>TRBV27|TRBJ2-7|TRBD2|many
TGTGCCAGCAGTTCCGAGGGAGGGCCGAAATACGAGCAGTACTTC
CASSSEGGPKYEQYF
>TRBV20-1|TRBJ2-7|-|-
TGCAGTGCTAGTCTCCTAGCTAGCCACGAGCAGTACTTC
CSASLLASHEQYF
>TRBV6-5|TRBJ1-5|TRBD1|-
TGTGCCAGCGATAACAGGGGGCAGAATCAGCCCCAGCATTTT
CASDNRGQNQPQHF
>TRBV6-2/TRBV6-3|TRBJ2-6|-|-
TGTGCCAGCAGGTACCCAGGGAGCTCTGGGACCAACGTCCTGACTTTC
CASRYPGSSGTNVLTF
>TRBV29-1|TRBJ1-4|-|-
TGCAGCGCCCTGGACGGAAAAAATGAAAAACTGTTTTTT
CSALDGKNEKLFF
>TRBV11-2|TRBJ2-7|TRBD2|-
TGTGCCAGCAGACCTGGACTAGGCGAGCAGTACTTC
CASRPGLGEQYF
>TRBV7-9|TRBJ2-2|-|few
TGTGCCAGCAGCCTCTACGGGAAGAACACCGGGGAGCTGTTTTTT
CASSLYGKNTGELFF
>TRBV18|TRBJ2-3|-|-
TGTGCCAGCTCACCATCAGAACAATTGTCAGATACGCAGTATTTT
CASSPSEQLSDTQYF
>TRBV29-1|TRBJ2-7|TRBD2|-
TGCAGCGTTGGCGGTGGGTGGTCTAGCGGGAGGGGGTCCTACAATGAGCAGTACTTC
CSVGGGWSSGRGSYNEQYF
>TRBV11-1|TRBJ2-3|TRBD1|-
TGTGCCAGCAGTCGCTGGACAGGGGTCACAGATACGCAGTATTTT
CASSRWTGVTDTQYF
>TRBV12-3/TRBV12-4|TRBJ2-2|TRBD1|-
TGTGCCAGCAGTTTTCAGGGACAGGGGGCGGCCGGGGAGCTGTTTTTT
CASSFQGQGAAGELFF
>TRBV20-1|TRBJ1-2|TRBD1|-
TGCAGTGCCAGGACAGGGCTGGAGGGCTACACCTTC
CSARTGLEGYTF
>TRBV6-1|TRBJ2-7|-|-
TGTGCCAGCAAAAACTCACGAGGGATGAGCTCCTACGAGCAGTACTTC
CASKNSRGMSSYEQYF
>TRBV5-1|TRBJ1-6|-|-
TGCGCCAGCAGCTATGGGCTGACAGCTCCTAATTCACCCCTCCACTTT
CASSYGLTAPNSPLHF
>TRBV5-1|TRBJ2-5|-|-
TGCGCCAGCAGCACTGGGGACGGAGGAGTGGAGACCCAGTACTTC
CASSTGDGGVETQYF
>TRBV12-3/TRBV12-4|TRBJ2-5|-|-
TGTGCCAGCAGTCCAGGGGTTTTAGAGACCCAGTACTTC
CASSPGVLETQYF
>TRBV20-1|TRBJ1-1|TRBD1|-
TGCAGTGCGAGACCCGGGACAGGGGGGATGGCTGAAGCTTTCTTT
CSARPGTGGMAEAFF
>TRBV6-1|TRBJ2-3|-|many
TGTGCCAGCAGTGAACAGACCGTCCCGACAGATACGCAGTATTTT
CASSEQTVPTDTQYF
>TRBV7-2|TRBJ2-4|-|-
TGTGCCAGCACTAAAATGGGGGCCAAAAACATTCAGTACTTC
CASTKMGAKNIQYF
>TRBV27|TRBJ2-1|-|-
TGTGCCAGCAGTTTCGGTGGGTTCGACAATGAGCAGTTCTTC
CASSFGGFDNEQFF